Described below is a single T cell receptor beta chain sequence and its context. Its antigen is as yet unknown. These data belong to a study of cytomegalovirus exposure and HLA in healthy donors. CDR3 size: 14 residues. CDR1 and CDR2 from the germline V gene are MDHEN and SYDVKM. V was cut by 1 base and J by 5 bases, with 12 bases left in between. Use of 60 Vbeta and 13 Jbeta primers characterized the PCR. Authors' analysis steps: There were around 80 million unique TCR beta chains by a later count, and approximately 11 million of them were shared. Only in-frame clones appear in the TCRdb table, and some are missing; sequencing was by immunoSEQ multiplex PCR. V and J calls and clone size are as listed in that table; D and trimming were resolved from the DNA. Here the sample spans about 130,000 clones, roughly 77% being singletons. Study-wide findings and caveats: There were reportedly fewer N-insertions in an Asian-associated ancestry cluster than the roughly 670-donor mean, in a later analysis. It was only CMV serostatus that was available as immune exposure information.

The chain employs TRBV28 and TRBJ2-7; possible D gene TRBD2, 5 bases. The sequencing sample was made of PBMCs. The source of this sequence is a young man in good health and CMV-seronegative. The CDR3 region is CASSLSGGYDEQYF. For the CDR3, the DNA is TGTGCCAGCAGTTTATCGGGCGGGTACGACGAGCAGTACTTC.